Presented here are 23 T cell receptor beta chains from one specimen sequenced in a study of T-cell reconstitution after alpha-beta-depleted transplantation in children. Unique molecular identifiers were incorporated during preparation of the TCRbeta library. TCRdb reprocessed the PCR reads with MiXCR, giving one entry per CDR3 protein. The sample carries about 350,000 distinct CDR3 sequences, about 16% recorded once. The source material was PBMCs, mostly from graft donor cells, sampled 360 days after TCRalphabeta/CD19-depleted stem cell transplant. These receptor sequences come from a male patient between 2 and 10 years old who had a stem cell transplant for acute lymphoblastic leukemia, so the T cells may come from the graft donor.

This clonotype was detected only a few times. V usage is TRBV10-3 and J usage is TRBJ2-7, with 7 bases fitting TRBD2. The germline V gene has CDR1 ENHRY and CDR2 SYGVKD. The V and J ends lost 5 bases and 0 bases, in that order; junction bases with no gene match: 4. CDR3 size: 14 residues. Here the CDR3 DNA reads TGTGCCATCAGTCCTAGCGGCCTCTCCTACGAGCAGTACTTC. It encodes CAISPSGLSYEQYF.

This clonotype has a count of ten or more. V usage is TRBV5-5 and J usage is TRBJ2-5, with 9 bases matching TRBD2. The CDR3 totals 15 residues. V lost 3 bases and J lost 7; bases outside the gene matches: 10. Germline-derived CDR1 and CDR2 are SGHKS and YYEKEE (reference sequence). The CDR3 DNA sequence: TGTGCCAGCAGCTCCGTCAGCGGGAGGATAGGGACCCAGTACTTC. Its protein is CASSSVSGRIGTQYF.

This clonotype was seen repeatedly, ten times or more. CDR3 DNA sequence: TGCGCCAGCAGCCAAGATGGGTGGGCGGAGCCCCCGGACAATGAGCAGTTCTTC. Its protein product is CASSQDGWAEPPDNEQFF. The chain recombines TRBV4-3 with TRBJ2-1; D is undetermined. Germline V gives CDR1 LGHNA, CDR2 YSLEER. The V and J ends lost 0 bases and 5 bases respectively, with 20 bases between them. The CDR3 covers 18 residues.

This clonotype was seen more than once but under ten times. J is TRBJ1-1 and V is TRBV4-1, with TRBD1 matching over 8 bases. J lost 0 bases, V lost 4 bases, and 13 bases had no gene match. Germline V lookup: CDR1 MGHRA, CDR2 YSYEKL. The CDR3 extends over 18 amino acids. CDR3 DNA: TGCGCCAGCAGCCCGGGGGACAGGCTAACTGTGGTGAACACTGAAGCTTTCTTT. Protein product: CASSPGDRLTVVNTEAFF.

This clonotype came up a few times. The chain carries TRBV28 and TRBJ2-4; D may be TRBD1 or TRBD2 (5 bases each). Between the trimmed V and J ends, which lost 1 base and 11 bases, there was a span of 9 bases. The CDR3 has 12 residues. Germline CDR1 and CDR2: MDHEN and SYDVKM. The CDR3 reads CASSLFRGVQYF. In nucleotides, the CDR3 is TGTGCCAGCAGTTTATTCAGAGGGGTTCAGTACTTC.

This clonotype was counted ten times or more. The chain uses TRBV4-1 and TRBJ2-7; 8 bases are shared with TRBD1. The germline gives CDR1 MGHRA, CDR2 YSYEKL. The CDR3 sequence is 15 residues long. The V and J ends lost 1 base and 4 bases, in that order; junction bases with no gene match: 6. The CDR3 region is CASSQAGQGRYEQYF. The CDR3 DNA follows: TGCGCCAGCAGCCAAGCTGGACAGGGACGATACGAGCAGTACTTC.

This clonotype was seen only a few times. The V gene is TRBV28, the J gene TRBJ2-2; unclear D gene. CDR3 size: 18 residues. CDR1 MDHEN and CDR2 SYDVKM come from the germline V gene. Trimming took 6 bases from V and 3 from J, leaving 23 bases between them. Here the CDR3 reads CASRRIVRPSWDTGELFF. In DNA form, the CDR3 reads TGTGCCAGCAGACGTATAGTACGCCCATCTTGGGACACCGGGGAGCTGTTTTTT.

The sample holds a few counts of this clonotype. The chain couples TRBV30 to TRBJ2-7; TRBD2 might be the D (6 bases). The ends were cut back, 0 bases at V and 5 bases at J, with 11 bases in the middle. The CDR3 extends over 13 amino acids. Per germline, CDR1 GTSNPN and CDR2 SVGIG (reference sequence). The CDR3 DNA follows: TGTGCCTGGAGTGTACTAGCTCCCGACGAGCAGTACTTC. Protein product: CAWSVLAPDEQYF.

This clonotype has more than one count but fewer than ten. The chain employs TRBV6-1 and TRBJ2-5; D may be TRBD2 (5 bases). The CDR3 runs 17 residues. Trimming took 3 bases from V and 1 from J, leaving 18 bases between them. Germline CDR1 MNHNS, CDR2 SASEGT. DNA for the CDR3: TGTGCCAGCAGTGAGCCTCGAGTCCTAGCTCGCCAAGAGACCCAGTACTTC. This codes for CASSEPRVLARQETQYF.

This clonotype was observed a few times. V is TRBV7-2 and J is TRBJ1-3; a possible D gene is TRBD1 (6 bases). This CDR3 region has 15 residues. V lost 5 bases to trimming and J lost 4 bases, with 15 bases between them. CDR1 and CDR2 from the germline V gene are SGHTA and FQGNSA. The CDR3 DNA follows: TGTGCCAGCAGCCCTAGGGGGGATGGAGGAAACACCATATATTTT. Translating it yields CASSPRGDGGNTIYF.

The rearrangement joins TRBV6-5 to TRBJ2-1, with 7 nucleotides matching TRBD2. The junction had 5 bases not matched to a gene; V was cut back by 0 bases and J by 6 bases. CDR1 is MNHEY, CDR2 SVGAGI, per germline. The CDR3 has 15 residues. This chain's CDR3 is CASSYSQGGVNEQFF. DNA of the CDR3: TGTGCCAGCAGTTACTCGCAGGGAGGGGTCAATGAGCAGTTCTTC.

This clonotype was counted between two and nine times. V is TRBV3-1 and J is TRBJ2-1, with unresolved D. Germline V lookup: CDR1 LGHDT, CDR2 YNNKEL (reference sequence). CDR3 length: 15 residues. V lost 2 bases, J lost 6 bases, and 14 bases lay in between. The CDR3 reads CASSQPGLRRNEQFF. The CDR3 DNA reads TGTGCCAGCAGCCAACCAGGTCTACGACGCAATGAGCAGTTCTTC.

There are a few counts of this clonotype. The chain employs TRBV28 and TRBJ2-3; D remains ambiguous. The CDR3 length is 16 residues. Germline CDR1 reads MDHEN; CDR2 reads SYDVKM. V lost 5 bases and J 4 bases, leaving 19 bases between the germline ends. CDR3 DNA: TGTGCCAGCAGTAGATTTCGGGTACTTCTGGCAGATACGCAGTATTTT. It is translated as CASSRFRVLLADTQYF.

The chain couples TRBV7-3 to TRBJ2-2; 7 positions match TRBD2. The V gene end was trimmed by 5 bases and the J gene end by 6 bases; junction bases not matched to a gene: 6. CDR3 length: 14 residues. The germline V gene has CDR1 SGHTA and CDR2 FQGTGA. The CDR3 is CASSAGGGPGELFF. The CDR3 nucleotides read TGTGCCAGCAGCGCCGGCGGGGGTCCCGGGGAGCTGTTTTTT.

The chain has TRBV28 and TRBJ2-3, with TRBD2 matching 8 bases. Germline CDR1 MDHEN, CDR2 SYDVKM. This CDR3 region has 14 residues. V was pared by 7 bases and J by 1 base, with 4 bases of the junction left unmatched. CDR3 sequence (DNA): TGTGCCAGCATCATGACTAGCGGCACAGATACGCAGTATTTT. Its protein product is CASIMTSGTDTQYF.

This clonotype was counted a few times. The CDR3 nucleotides read TGTGCCAGCACCGTTAATAGCGGGAGGGCCAACAATGAGCAGTTCTTC. This sequence encodes CASTVNSGRANNEQFF. This rearrangement joins TRBV7-9 to TRBJ2-1, with TRBD2 matching over 11 bases. Germline V gives CDR1 SEHNR, CDR2 FQNEAQ (reference sequence). This CDR3 contains 16 residues. With V trimmed by 7 bases and J by 5 bases, 10 bases remained unmatched.

This chain joins TRBV5-6 and TRBJ1-2; no definite D call. V was clipped by 4 bases and J by 7 bases, with 8 bases between them. The CDR3 is made up of 11 amino acids. From germline, CDR1 is SGHDT and CDR2 YYEEEE. The CDR3 loop reads CASSLAGGYTF. The CDR3 nucleotides are TGTGCCAGCAGCCTGGCTGGTGGCTACACCTTC.

The chain is built from TRBV6-1 and TRBJ2-5, with 8 bases aligning to TRBD1. Germline lookup yields CDR1 MNHNS and CDR2 SASEGT. This CDR3 contains 16 residues. With 5 bases clipped from V and 0 bases from J, the junction kept 8 bases outside the gene matches. CDR3 sequence: CASSPRGPRYQETQYF. In DNA, the CDR3 is TGTGCCAGCAGTCCCAGGGGGCCGAGGTACCAAGAGACCCAGTACTTC.

This chain connects TRBV10-1 to TRBJ2-2; no firm D call. Trimming stripped 7 bases from V and 6 bases from J, with 12 bases between. CDR1 WNHNN and CDR2 SYGVQD come from the germline V gene (reference sequence). This CDR3 has 13 amino acids. This chain's CDR3 is CASNEVLAGELFF. For the CDR3, the DNA is TGCGCCAGCAACGAGGTTTTGGCCGGGGAGCTGTTTTTT.

The CDR3, as DNA: TGCGCCAGCAGCCAGGAACCGTACACCGGGGAGCTGTTTTTT. Residues: CASSQEPYTGELFF. The chain carries TRBV4-1 and TRBJ2-2; D not resolved. The CDR3 length is 14 residues. Trimming pared 3 bases from V and 3 bases from J, leaving 8 bases between. CDR1 is MGHRA and CDR2 is YSYEKL in the germline V gene.

This clonotype was picked up many times. The gene calls are TRBV7-2 and TRBJ2-3; unclear D gene. Germline V CDR1 and CDR2: SGHTA, FQGNSA. Trimming removed 0 bases at V and 1 base at J, with 17 bases between. The length of the CDR3 is 18 residues. This CDR3 reads CASSLAQLGAPRTDTQYF. In nucleotides, the CDR3 is TGTGCCAGCAGCTTAGCCCAGTTAGGAGCGCCCCGCACAGATACGCAGTATTTT. Full variable domain (rest looked up from reference TRBV7-2 and TRBJ2-3): GAGVSQSPSNKVTEKGKDVELRCDPISGHTALYWYRQSLGQGLEFLIYFQGNSAPDKSGLPSDRFSAERTGGSVSTLTIQRTQQEDSAVYLCASSLAQLGAPRTDTQYFGPGTRLTVL.

The chain joins TRBV9 to TRBJ2-1; the D gene is possibly TRBD1 (6 bases). The CDR3 length is 14 residues. Trimming removed 2 bases at V and 2 bases at J, with 8 bases between. Germline lookup yields CDR1 SGDLS and CDR2 YYNGEE. CDR3 DNA: TGTGCCAGCAGCGTCGGGACAACCTACAATGAGCAGTTCTTC. The encoded protein is CASSVGTTYNEQFF.

This CDR3 reads CAISVRDRGKYEQFF. The DNA of the CDR3 is TGTGCCATCAGTGTTCGGGACAGGGGAAAGTATGAGCAGTTCTTC. The chain employs TRBV10-3 and TRBJ2-1; TRBD1 matches 10 bases. CDR1 is ENHRY, CDR2 SYGVKD, per germline. This CDR3 has 15 residues. V shed 4 bases, J shed 8 bases, and the junction held 8 bases outside the gene matches.